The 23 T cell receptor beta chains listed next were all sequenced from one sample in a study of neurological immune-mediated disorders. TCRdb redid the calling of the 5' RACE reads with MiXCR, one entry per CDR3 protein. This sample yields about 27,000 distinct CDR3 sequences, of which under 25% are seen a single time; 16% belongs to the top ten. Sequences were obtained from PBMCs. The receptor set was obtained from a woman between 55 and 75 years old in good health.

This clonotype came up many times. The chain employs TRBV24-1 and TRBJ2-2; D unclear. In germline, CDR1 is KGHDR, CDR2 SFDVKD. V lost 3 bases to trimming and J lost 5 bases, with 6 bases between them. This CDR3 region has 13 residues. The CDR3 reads CATSDPETGELFF. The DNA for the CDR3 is TGTGCCACCAGTGATCCCGAGACCGGGGAGCTGTTTTTT.

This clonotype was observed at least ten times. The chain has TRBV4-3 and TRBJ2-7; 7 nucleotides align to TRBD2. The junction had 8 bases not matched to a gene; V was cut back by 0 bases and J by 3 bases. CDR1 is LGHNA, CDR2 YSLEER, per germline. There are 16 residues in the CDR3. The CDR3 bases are TGCGCCAGCAGCCAAGAGAATGTAGCGGGTCTCTACGAGCAGTACTTC. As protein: CASSQENVAGLYEQYF.

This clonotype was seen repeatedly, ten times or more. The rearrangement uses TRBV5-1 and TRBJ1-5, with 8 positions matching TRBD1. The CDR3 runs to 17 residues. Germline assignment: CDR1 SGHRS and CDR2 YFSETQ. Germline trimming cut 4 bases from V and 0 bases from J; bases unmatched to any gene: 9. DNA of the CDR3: TGCGCCAGCAGCCCCGGGACAGGAGTTTATAGCAATCAGCCCCAGCATTTT. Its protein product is CASSPGTGVYSNQPQHF.

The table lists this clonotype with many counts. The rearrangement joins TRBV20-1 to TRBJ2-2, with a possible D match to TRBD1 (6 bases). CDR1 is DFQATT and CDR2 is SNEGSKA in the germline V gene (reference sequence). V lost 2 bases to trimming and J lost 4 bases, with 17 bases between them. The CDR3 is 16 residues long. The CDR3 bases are TGCAGTGCTAGACGGTTGGGGGCTCGGACCACCGGGGAGCTGTTTTTT. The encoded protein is CSARRLGARTTGELFF.

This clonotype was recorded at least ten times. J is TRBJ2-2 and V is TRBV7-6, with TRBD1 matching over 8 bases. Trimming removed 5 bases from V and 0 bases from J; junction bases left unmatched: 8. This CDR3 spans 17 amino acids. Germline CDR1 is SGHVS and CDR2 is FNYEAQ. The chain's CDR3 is CASSPQGASANTGELFF. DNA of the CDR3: TGTGCCAGCAGCCCTCAGGGGGCCTCGGCGAACACCGGGGAGCTGTTTTTT.

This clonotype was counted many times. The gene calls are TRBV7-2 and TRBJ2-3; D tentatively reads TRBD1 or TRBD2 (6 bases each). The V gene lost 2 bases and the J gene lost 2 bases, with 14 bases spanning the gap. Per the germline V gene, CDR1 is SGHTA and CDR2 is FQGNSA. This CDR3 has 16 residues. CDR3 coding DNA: TGTGCCAGCAGCTTATCGGGGGCAGGGCACACAGATACGCAGTATTTT. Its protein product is CASSLSGAGHTDTQYF.

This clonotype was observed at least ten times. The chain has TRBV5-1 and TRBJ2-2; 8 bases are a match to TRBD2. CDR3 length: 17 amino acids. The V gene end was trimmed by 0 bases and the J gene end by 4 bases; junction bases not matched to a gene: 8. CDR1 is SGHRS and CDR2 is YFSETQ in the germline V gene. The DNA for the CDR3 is TGCGCCAGCAGCTTGGCCTCGACTAGCGAAGCCACCGGGGAGCTGTTTTTT. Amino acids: CASSLASTSEATGELFF.

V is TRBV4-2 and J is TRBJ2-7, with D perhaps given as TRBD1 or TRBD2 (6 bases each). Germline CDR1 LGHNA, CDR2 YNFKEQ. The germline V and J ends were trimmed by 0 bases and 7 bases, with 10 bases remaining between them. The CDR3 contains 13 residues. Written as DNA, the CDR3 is TGTGCCAGCAGCCAAGAGGGGGGCCGGGAGCAGTACTTC. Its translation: CASSQEGGREQYF.

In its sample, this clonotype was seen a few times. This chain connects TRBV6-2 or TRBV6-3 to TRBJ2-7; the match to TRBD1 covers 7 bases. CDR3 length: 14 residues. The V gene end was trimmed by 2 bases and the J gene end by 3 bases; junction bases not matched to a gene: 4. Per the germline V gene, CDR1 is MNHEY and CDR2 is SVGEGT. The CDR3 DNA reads TGTGCCAGCAGTTACCCTGGGACAGACTACGAGCAGTACTTC. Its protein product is CASSYPGTDYEQYF.

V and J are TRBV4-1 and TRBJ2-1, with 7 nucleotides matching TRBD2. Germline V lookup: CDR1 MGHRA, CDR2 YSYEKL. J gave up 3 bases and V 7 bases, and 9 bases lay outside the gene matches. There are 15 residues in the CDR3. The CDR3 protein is CASTIEGGGYNEQFF. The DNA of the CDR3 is TGCGCCAGCACCATCGAGGGCGGGGGCTACAATGAGCAGTTCTTC.

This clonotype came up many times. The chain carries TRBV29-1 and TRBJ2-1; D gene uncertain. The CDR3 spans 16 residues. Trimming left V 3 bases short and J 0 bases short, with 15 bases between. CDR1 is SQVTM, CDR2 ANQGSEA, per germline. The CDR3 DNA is TGCAGCGTTGAGTCTGTTTGGGCCAGCTCCTACAATGAGCAGTTCTTC. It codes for CSVESVWASSYNEQFF.

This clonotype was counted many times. CDR3 DNA sequence: TGTGCCAGTGTAGCGGTAGGGGGTGGCTACACCTTC. Its translation is CASVAVGGGYTF. This chain connects TRBV2 to TRBJ1-2; perhaps TRBD1 as D (6 bases). This CDR3 has 12 residues. Between the trimmed V and J ends, which lost 9 bases and 7 bases, there was a span of 15 bases. Germline CDR1 and CDR2: SNHLY and FYNNEI.

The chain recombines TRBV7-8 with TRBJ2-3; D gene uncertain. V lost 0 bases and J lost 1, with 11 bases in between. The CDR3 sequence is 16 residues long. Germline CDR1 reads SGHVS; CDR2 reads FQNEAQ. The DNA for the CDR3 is TGTGCCAGCAGCTTAGCGCCCGGCCCAGGCACAGATACGCAGTATTTT. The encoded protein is CASSLAPGPGTDTQYF.

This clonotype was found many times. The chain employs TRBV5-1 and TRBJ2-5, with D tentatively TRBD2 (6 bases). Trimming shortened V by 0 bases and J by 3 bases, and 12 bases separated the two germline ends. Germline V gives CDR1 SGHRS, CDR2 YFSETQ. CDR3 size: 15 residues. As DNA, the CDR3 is TGCGCCAGCAGCTTGGGGAACGGAGGGAAAGAGACCCAGTACTTC. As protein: CASSLGNGGKETQYF.

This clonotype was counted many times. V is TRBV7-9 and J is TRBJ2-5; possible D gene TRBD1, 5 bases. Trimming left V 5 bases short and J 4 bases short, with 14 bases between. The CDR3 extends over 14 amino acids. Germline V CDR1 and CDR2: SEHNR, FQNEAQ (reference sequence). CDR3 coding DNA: TGTGCCAGCAGCCAGCGACAGCCTGCAGAGACCCAGTACTTC. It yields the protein CASSQRQPAETQYF.

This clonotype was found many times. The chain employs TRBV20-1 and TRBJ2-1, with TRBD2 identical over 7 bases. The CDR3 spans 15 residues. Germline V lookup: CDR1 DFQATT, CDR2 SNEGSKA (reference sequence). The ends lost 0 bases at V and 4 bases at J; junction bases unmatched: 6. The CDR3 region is CSARDLAGVYNEQFF. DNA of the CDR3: TGCAGTGCTAGAGATCTGGCGGGGGTATACAATGAGCAGTTCTTC.

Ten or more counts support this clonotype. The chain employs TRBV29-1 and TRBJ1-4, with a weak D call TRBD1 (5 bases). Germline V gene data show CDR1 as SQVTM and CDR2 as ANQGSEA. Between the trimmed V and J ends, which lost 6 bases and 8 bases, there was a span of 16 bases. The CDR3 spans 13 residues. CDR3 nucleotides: TGCAGCGTCCTGCGGGGGTTTGAGGAAAAACTGTTTTTT. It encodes CSVLRGFEEKLFF.

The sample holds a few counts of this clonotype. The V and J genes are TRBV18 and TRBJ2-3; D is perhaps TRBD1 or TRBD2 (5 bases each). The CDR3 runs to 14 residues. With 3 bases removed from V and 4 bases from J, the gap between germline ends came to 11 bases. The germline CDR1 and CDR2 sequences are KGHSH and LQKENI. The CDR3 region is CASSPQGRPDTQYF. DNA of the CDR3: TGTGCCAGCTCACCTCAGGGACGTCCAGATACGCAGTATTTT.

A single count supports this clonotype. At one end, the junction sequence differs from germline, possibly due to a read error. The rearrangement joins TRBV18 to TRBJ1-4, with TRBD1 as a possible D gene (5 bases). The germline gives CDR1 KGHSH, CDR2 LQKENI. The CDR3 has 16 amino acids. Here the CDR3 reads CAISQNPGPRNEKLFF. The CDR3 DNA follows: TGTGCCATCTCACAAAACCCGGGACCGCGGAATGAAAAACTGTTTTTT.

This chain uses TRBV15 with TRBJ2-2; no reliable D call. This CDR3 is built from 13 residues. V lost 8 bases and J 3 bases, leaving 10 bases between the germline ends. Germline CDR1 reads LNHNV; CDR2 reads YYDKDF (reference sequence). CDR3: CATPPFYTGELFF. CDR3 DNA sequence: TGTGCCACCCCCCCTTTTTACACCGGGGAGCTGTTTTTT.

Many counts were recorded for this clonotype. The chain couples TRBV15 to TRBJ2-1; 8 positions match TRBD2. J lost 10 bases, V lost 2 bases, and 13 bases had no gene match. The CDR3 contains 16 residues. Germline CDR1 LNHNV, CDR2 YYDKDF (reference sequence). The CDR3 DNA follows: TGTGCCACCAGCAGATCATCCGAAGGAGCGGGGGCCGAGCAGTTCTTC. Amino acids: CATSRSSEGAGAEQFF.

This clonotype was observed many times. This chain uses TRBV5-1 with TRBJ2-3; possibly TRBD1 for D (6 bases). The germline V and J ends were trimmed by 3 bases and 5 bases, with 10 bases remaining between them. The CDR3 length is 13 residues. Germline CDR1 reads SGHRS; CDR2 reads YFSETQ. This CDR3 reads CASSSPGQDTQYF. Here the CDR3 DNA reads TGCGCCAGCAGCTCACCGGGACAAGATACGCAGTATTTT.

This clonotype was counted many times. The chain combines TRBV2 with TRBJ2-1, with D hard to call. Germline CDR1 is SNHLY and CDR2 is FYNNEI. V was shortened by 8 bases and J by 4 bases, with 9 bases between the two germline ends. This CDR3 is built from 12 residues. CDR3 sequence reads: CASHWEYNEQFF. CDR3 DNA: TGTGCCAGCCATTGGGAATACAATGAGCAGTTCTTC.